These 15 T cell receptor beta chains came from one sample sequenced in a study of chemoradiotherapy in HPV16-positive cancers. Generated by immunoSEQ multiplex PCR, the TCRdb table keeps only in-frame clones and is missing some. The sample holds tens of thousands of clones, about 88% seen once. Sequenced here: blood, sampled from a patient who underwent chemoradiotherapy. These TCRs come from a human donor with HPV-associated anogenital cancer.

This clone was detected only once. This rearrangement joins TRBV6-4 to TRBJ2-3; the D is unclear. Germline CDR1 reads MRHNA; CDR2 reads SNTAGT. The CDR3 spans 17 residues. V was cut by 2 bases and J by 4 bases, with 19 bases left in between. The CDR3 loop reads CASSDTAEAGHPDTQYF. CDR3 in DNA: TGTGCCAGCAGTGACACGGCAGAGGCTGGTCACCCAGATACGCAGTATTTT.

CDR3 nucleotides: TGTGCCATCAGTCAAGGGACTAGCGGGGGGTGGGAGACCCAGTACTTC. Encoded protein: CAISQGTSGGWETQYF. This sequence joins TRBV10-3 and TRBJ2-5, with 15 nucleotides matching TRBD2. J was trimmed by 5 bases and V by 5 bases; bases with no gene match: 6. The CDR3 runs 16 residues. Germline CDR1 is ENHRY and CDR2 is SYGVKD.

By its share, this clone is medium-sized. This chain links TRBV11-2 with TRBJ1-2; maybe TRBD1 (6 bases). The V and J ends lost 4 bases and 5 bases respectively, with 17 bases between them. The length of the CDR3 is 15 residues. Germline V lookup: CDR1 SGHAT, CDR2 FQNNGV. CDR3 DNA: TGTGCCAGCAGCTGGGGGGGCGGCTCGCCTTATGGCTACACCTTC. Amino acids: CASSWGGGSPYGYTF.

The chain carries TRBV9 and TRBJ1-1; D is perhaps TRBD1 (5 bases). The CDR3 contains 16 residues. From germline, CDR1 is SGDLS and CDR2 YYNGEE. The V end was cut by 4 bases, the J end by 4 bases, with 20 bases between. CDR3 amino acids: CASSHIGANEGTEAFF. The CDR3 DNA reads as TGTGCCAGCAGCCACATCGGGGCCAACGAGGGCACTGAAGCTTTCTTT.

This chain links TRBV6-6 with TRBJ1-3; D remains unclear. The V end was cut by 2 bases, the J end by 1 base, with 6 bases between. CDR3 length: 14 residues. Germline loops: CDR1 MNHNY, CDR2 SVGAGI (reference sequence). As DNA, the CDR3 is TGTGCCAGCAGTTACGTGGAATCTGGAAACACCATATATTTT. Amino acid sequence: CASSYVESGNTIYF.

This clone was detected only once. Here the CDR3 reads CASSEASNQPQHF. CDR3 DNA sequence: TGTGCCAGCAGTGAGGCAAGCAATCAGCCCCAGCATTTT. J is TRBJ1-5 and V is TRBV6-4, with D hard to call. The CDR3 contains 13 residues. V gave up 3 bases and J gave up 1 base, with 4 bases separating them. Germline CDR1 reads MRHNA; CDR2 reads SNTAGT.

The chain employs TRBV19 and TRBJ2-7; D may correspond to TRBD1 or TRBD2 (5 bases each). CDR3 size: 14 residues. Trimming left V 4 bases short and J 2 bases short, with 12 bases between. Germline assignment: CDR1 LNHDA and CDR2 SQIVND (reference sequence). In DNA, the CDR3 is TGTGCCAGTAGTACGACAGCGACTACCTACGAGCAGTACTTC. This translates into CASSTTATTYEQYF.

The rearrangement joins TRBV9 to TRBJ2-6; D is undetermined. The germline gives CDR1 SGDLS, CDR2 YYNGEE. This CDR3 is 16 amino acids long. V shed 0 bases and J shed 0 bases, with 7 bases lying between them. The DNA for the CDR3 is TGTGCCAGCAGCGTAGGACCGTCCTCTGGGGCCAACGTCCTGACTTTC. This sequence encodes CASSVGPSSGANVLTF.

The V gene is TRBV5-6, the J gene TRBJ1-2; D gene uncertain. This CDR3 spans 13 amino acids. Looked up from germline, CDR1 is SGHDT and CDR2 is YYEEEE. Trimming removed 1 base from V and 8 bases from J, with 12 bases in between. CDR3 amino acids: CASSLPTPDGYTF. The DNA for the CDR3 is TGTGCCAGCAGCTTGCCGACCCCAGACGGCTACACCTTC.

This clone occurred a few times. The chain combines TRBV10-3 with TRBJ2-3, with 7 nucleotides matching TRBD2. The germline V gene has CDR1 ENHRY and CDR2 SYGVKD. V shed 2 bases, J shed 1 base, and the junction held 9 bases outside the gene matches. This CDR3 region has 17 residues. In DNA, the CDR3 is TGTGCCATCAGTGAGCCGGGACTACCCACCCGCACAGATACGCAGTATTTT. Translated: CAISEPGLPTRTDTQYF.

The chain joins TRBV11-3 to TRBJ2-1; 7 nucleotides line up with TRBD1. This CDR3 has 16 amino acids. V trimming: 5 bases; J trimming: 5 bases; junction bases outside the gene matches: 12. Germline V gene sequence: CDR1 SGHNT, CDR2 YENEEA. Written as DNA, the CDR3 is TGTGCCAGCAGCCGGGCCCCGGGACAGAACCACAATGAGCAGTTCTTC. Translated, it gives CASSRAPGQNHNEQFF. Variable domain in full (rest from reference TRBV11-3 and TRBJ2-1): EAGVVQSPRYKIIEKKQPVAFWCNPISGHNTLYWYLQNLGQGPELLIRYENEEAVDDSQLPKDRFSAERLKGVDSTLKIQPAELGDSAVYLCASSRAPGQNHNEQFFGPGTRLTVL.

The chain links TRBV12-5 to TRBJ1-1, with TRBD1 as a possible D gene (5 bases). Germline assignment: CDR1 LGHNT and CDR2 FRNRAP. Trimming removed 2 bases from V and 7 bases from J, with 11 bases in between. The CDR3 extends over 13 amino acids. The CDR3 DNA reads TGTGCTAGTGGTTTGTCCAGGGTTCATGAAGCTTTCTTT. Amino acid sequence: CASGLSRVHEAFF.

The rearrangement uses TRBV28 and TRBJ1-5; D may be TRBD1 (5 bases). Trimming removed 2 bases at V and 7 bases at J, with 21 bases between. CDR3 size: 17 residues. Germline V gene data show CDR1 as MDHEN and CDR2 as SYDVKM. CDR3 DNA: TGTGCCAGCAGTTTAGCCGGGGACGGTACCGGGGGGCAGCCCCAGCATTTT. Its translation: CASSLAGDGTGGQPQHF.

This sequence joins TRBV19 and TRBJ2-4; 7 positions match TRBD1. Germline lookup yields CDR1 LNHDA and CDR2 SQIVND (reference sequence). V was clipped by 6 bases and J by 0 bases; unmatched bases: 11. CDR3 length: 17 amino acids. The CDR3 loop reads CASSRGQSLGAKNIQYF. CDR3 in DNA: TGTGCCAGTAGCAGGGGACAGAGCCTAGGAGCCAAAAACATTCAGTACTTC.

The chain combines TRBV14 with TRBJ1-3; D is unclear. This CDR3 has 13 amino acids. Per germline, CDR1 SGHDN and CDR2 FVKESK. Trimming removed 1 base from V and 3 bases from J, with 4 bases in between. The CDR3 loop is CASSQVGGNTIYF. The CDR3 DNA reads as TGTGCCAGCAGCCAAGTGGGTGGAAACACCATATATTTT.